This TCR beta chain was recovered during a study of esophageal squamous cell carcinoma under preoperative chemotherapy. Via MiXCR, TCRdb re-called the PCR reads, giving one row per CDR3 protein. This table holds over 25,000 distinct CDR3 sequences, roughly 52% found once. Noted time point: after preoperative PTX-NDP chemotherapy. Paclitaxel-nedaplatin chemotherapy was given to patients ahead of their surgery. The V gene end was trimmed by 0 bases and the J gene end by 11 bases; junction bases not matched to a gene: 18. CDR3 size: 17 residues. Germline values: CDR1 SGHTA, CDR2 FQGTGA. Specimen collection occurred from a patient given preoperative chemotherapy. This sequence joins TRBV7-3 and TRBJ2-5, with TRBD2 matching 7 bases. The receptor was derived from a human donor with esophageal squamous cell carcinoma. The donor label of this sample is uncertain. The CDR3 reads CASSLTSGTFSYNEQYF. In DNA form, the CDR3 reads TGTGCCAGCAGCTTAACAAGCGGGACCTTCTCCTACAATGAGCAGTACTTC.